A single sample gave rise to the 32 T cell receptor beta chains below, sequenced in a study of beta chain features in type 1 diabetes. The sequenced template was cDNA made from the entire isolated RNA. TCRdb keeps only in-frame clones here, not all; method: immunoSEQ multiplex PCR. The sample has some 660,000 clones; over 13% are singletons. For these receptors, no antigen is known. Overall study findings and caveats: There was a moderate but significant shortening of TCRB CDR3s in all four CD4+ subsets of Type 1 diabetes patients.

Specimen: naive CD4+ T cells from blood. All receptors derive from a man in his late teens or twenties with type 1 diabetes.

The chain has TRBV6-5 and TRBJ2-4, with D perhaps TRBD2 (5 bases). CDR1 is MNHEY and CDR2 is SVGAGI in the germline V gene. CDR3 length equals 14 residues. The V end lost 5 bases, the J end lost 5 bases, and 13 bases lay between the germline ends. The CDR3 DNA reads TGTGCCAGCAGTCTGGGAGTGGAGCAAAACATTCAGTACTTC. It yields the protein CASSLGVEQNIQYF.

The V and J genes are TRBV30 and TRBJ1-1; D ambiguous. This CDR3 spans 13 amino acids. Germline V gene lookup returns CDR1 GTSNPN and CDR2 SVGIG (reference sequence). V lost 0 bases and J 7 bases, leaving 12 bases between the germline ends. The CDR3 loop reads CAWSVRLPGEAFF. In nucleotides, the CDR3 is TGTGCCTGGAGTGTACGACTGCCCGGTGAAGCTTTCTTT.

This clone was detected a few times. The chain employs TRBV6-5 and TRBJ2-6; D is uncertain. V dropped 5 bases and J dropped 0 bases, with 8 bases sitting between them. The CDR3 has 15 residues. In germline, CDR1 is MNHEY, CDR2 SVGAGI. In nucleotides, the CDR3 is TGTGCCAGCAGTAAAGGAAGCTCTGGGGCCAACGTCCTGACTTTC. Protein: CASSKGSSGANVLTF.

This clone was counted between two and nine times. The chain is built from TRBV7-9 and TRBJ1-1; tentatively, D is TRBD1 (5 bases). This CDR3 comprises 13 residues. The germline CDR1 and CDR2 sequences are SEHNR and FQNEAQ (reference sequence). V gave up 8 bases and J gave up 9 bases, with 19 bases separating them. In nucleotides, the CDR3 is TGTGCCAGCGGGGAGGACGGGCGGGGGAAAGCTTTCTTT. This codes for CASGEDGRGKAFF. Looking up the rest from reference TRBV7-9 and TRBJ1-1 gives the full variable domain: DTGVSQNPRHKITKRGQNVTFRCDPISEHNRLYWYRQTLGQGPEFLTYFQNEAQLEKSRLLSDRFSAERPKGSFSTLEIQRTEQGDSAMYLCASGEDGRGKAFFGQGTRLTVV.

The V and J genes are TRBV19 and TRBJ2-1, with D hard to call. Deletions cut 5 bases from V and 9 bases from J, with 11 bases between. Germline assignment: CDR1 LNHDA and CDR2 SQIVND (reference sequence). The CDR3 spans 12 residues. CDR3 residues: CASSPARLEQFF. The CDR3 bases are TGTGCCAGTAGTCCTGCGCGCCTTGAGCAGTTCTTC.

To note about this clone: The germline gene is not matched at one end of the junction; a read error may be the cause. This chain joins TRBV5-4 and TRBJ2-6; 7 bases map to TRBD1. The CDR3 is 18 amino acids. CDR1 and CDR2 from the germline V gene are SGHNT and YYREEE (reference sequence). The CDR3 is CTSSRPTGSSLGANVLTF. The CDR3 DNA sequence: TGTACCAGCAGCCGTCCGACAGGGTCTTCCCTCGGGGCCAACGTCCTGACTTTC.

This clone has more than one count but fewer than ten. The chain is built from TRBV7-2 and TRBJ2-2, with TRBD2 identical over 7 bases. V shed 5 bases and J 8 bases; nucleotides not matched to a gene: 2. CDR1 is SGHTA and CDR2 is FQGNSA in the germline V gene. This CDR3 spans 12 amino acids. The CDR3 here is CASSPGLGELFF. In DNA, the CDR3 is TGTGCCAGCAGCCCGGGACTAGGGGAGCTGTTTTTT.

This clone was counted a few times. The J gene is TRBJ2-1, the V gene TRBV5-1; 9 bases agree with TRBD2. This CDR3 is built from 18 residues. CDR1 and CDR2 (germline): SGHRS, YFSETQ. J gave up 4 bases and V 0 bases, and 11 bases lay outside the gene matches. Written as DNA, the CDR3 is TGCGCCAGCAGCTTGGACATGGCGGGAGGGACGATATACAATGAGCAGTTCTTC. Translation: CASSLDMAGGTIYNEQFF.

J is TRBJ2-2 and V is TRBV7-2; D is unclear. Per germline, CDR1 SGHTA and CDR2 FQGNSA. Trimming shortened V by 5 bases and J by 5 bases, and 6 bases separated the two germline ends. This CDR3 has 12 residues. CDR3 DNA: TGTGCCAGCAGCCCGCGAACCGGGGAGCTGTTTTTT. Amino acids: CASSPRTGELFF.

This clone was seen more than once but under ten times. The rearrangement links TRBV5-4 to TRBJ2-3; D possibly uses TRBD1 or TRBD2 (6 bases each). There are 16 residues in the CDR3. Germline V gives CDR1 SGHNT, CDR2 YYREEE (reference sequence). V lost 4 bases, J lost 0 bases, and 15 bases lay in between. CDR3: CASSGGLGRSTDTQYF. In DNA, the CDR3 is TGTGCCAGCAGCGGGGGGCTAGGCAGGAGCACAGATACGCAGTATTTT. The full variable domain, completed using reference TRBV5-4 and TRBJ2-3, is ETGVTQSPTHLIKTRGQQVTLRCSSQSGHNTVSWYQQALGQGPQFIFQYYREEENGRGNFPPRFSGLQFPNYSSELNVNALELDDSALYLCASSGGLGRSTDTQYFGPGTRLTVL.

This clone occurred a few times. This chain uses TRBV6-5 with TRBJ2-1, with D possibly matching TRBD1 (6 bases). CDR1 and CDR2 from the germline V gene are MNHEY and SVGAGI. This CDR3 is built from 12 residues. Trimming shortened V by 0 bases and J by 12 bases, and 9 bases separated the two germline ends. The CDR3: CASSYSQGRQFF. As DNA, the CDR3 is TGTGCCAGCAGTTACTCACAGGGTCGGCAGTTCTTC.

The rearrangement uses TRBV11-1 and TRBJ1-1, with D unclear. This CDR3 is built from 11 residues. Trimming removed 5 bases from V and 2 bases from J, with 3 bases in between. Looked up from germline, CDR1 is SGHAT and CDR2 is FQDESV (reference sequence). The CDR3 nucleotides are TGTGCCAGCAGCCCAAACACTGAAGCTTTCTTT. Translation gives CASSPNTEAFF.

This clone was detected a few times. The chain joins TRBV4-1 to TRBJ2-4, with 7 bases aligning to TRBD2. Germline assignment: CDR1 MGHRA and CDR2 YSYEKL. CDR3 length equals 17 residues. The trim removed 2 bases at V and 0 bases at J, leaving 7 bases unmatched. The CDR3 sequence is CASSQPSGKIAKNIQYF. DNA of the CDR3: TGCGCCAGCAGCCAACCCAGCGGGAAGATAGCCAAAAACATTCAGTACTTC.

The V and J genes are TRBV29-1 and TRBJ1-1; D is possibly TRBD1 (5 bases). The CDR3 is 13 residues long. The V gene lost 3 bases and the J gene lost 0 bases, with 8 bases spanning the gap. Germline-derived CDR1 and CDR2 are SQVTM and ANQGSEA. Here the CDR3 DNA reads TGCAGCGTTGAGGCGGACATGAACACTGAAGCTTTCTTT. As protein: CSVEADMNTEAFF.

This clone occurred once. The rearrangement uses TRBV5-6 and TRBJ2-2, with 9 positions matching TRBD2. The CDR3 has 17 amino acids. The trim removed 1 base at V and 0 bases at J, leaving 4 bases unmatched. Germline CDR1 is SGHDT and CDR2 is YYEEEE. CDR3 nucleotide sequence: TGTGCCAGCAGCTTGTCCCTAGCGGGATCGAACACCGGGGAGCTGTTTTTT. This sequence encodes CASSLSLAGSNTGELFF.

The V gene is TRBV11-2, the J gene TRBJ2-5; D ambiguous. Germline V gives CDR1 SGHAT, CDR2 FQNNGV. The CDR3 has 14 residues. V was pared by 1 base and J by 1 base, with 7 bases between. The CDR3 sequence: CASSLGPPQETQYF. CDR3 DNA sequence: TGTGCCAGCAGCTTAGGGCCTCCCCAAGAGACCCAGTACTTC.

The J gene is TRBJ1-2, the V gene TRBV19; D perhaps matches TRBD1 (6 bases). The CDR3 sequence is 15 residues long. Germline lookup yields CDR1 LNHDA and CDR2 SQIVND (reference sequence). V dropped 2 bases and J dropped 7 bases, with 17 bases sitting between them. CDR3 residues: CASSIPQGGRAGYTF. CDR3 nucleotides: TGTGCCAGTAGTATACCACAGGGAGGACGAGCTGGCTACACCTTC.

This clone occurred a few times. CDR3 DNA: TGTGCCTGGGGACGGAGACAAGAGACCCAGTACTTC. As protein: CAWGRRQETQYF. The V gene is TRBV30, the J gene TRBJ2-5; D ambiguous. With 5 bases removed from V and 2 bases from J, the gap between germline ends came to 9 bases. Germline V gives CDR1 GTSNPN, CDR2 SVGIG (reference sequence). The CDR3 totals 12 residues.

V gene TRBV7-9 combines with J gene TRBJ2-1, with a possible D match to TRBD2 (6 bases). V dropped 0 bases and J dropped 11 bases, with 11 bases sitting between them. The germline CDR1 and CDR2 sequences are SEHNR and FQNEAQ (reference sequence). The length of the CDR3 is 13 residues. The CDR3 nucleotides read TGTGCCAGCAGCTTAGCGGGAGGCCTTAAGCAGTTCTTC. It specifies CASSLAGGLKQFF.

This clone was observed a few times. The V gene is TRBV7-2, the J gene TRBJ2-7; D possibly uses TRBD1 or TRBD2 (5 bases each). This CDR3 has 15 residues. With 3 bases removed from V and 3 bases from J, the gap between germline ends came to 15 bases. The germline CDR1 and CDR2 sequences are SGHTA and FQGNSA. For the CDR3, the DNA is TGTGCCAGCAGCTTCGCAGGGAGTTTTAACTACGAGCAGTACTTC. Translation gives CASSFAGSFNYEQYF.

This chain uses TRBV2 with TRBJ2-5, with D possibly TRBD1 on 6 matching bases. Germline-derived CDR1 and CDR2 are SNHLY and FYNNEI. The CDR3 consists of 12 residues. Trimming removed 6 bases from V and 5 bases from J, with 10 bases in between. The CDR3 nucleotides read TGTGCCAGCAGGGGACAAGGCGAGACCCAGTACTTC. Its protein is CASRGQGETQYF.

V gene TRBV7-8 combines with J gene TRBJ2-3, with 12 bases fitting TRBD2. CDR3 size: 19 residues. Germline CDR1 is SGHVS and CDR2 is FQNEAQ. V lost 4 bases and J lost 0; bases outside the gene matches: 11. This CDR3 is CASSSGSLAGGTSTDTQYF. The CDR3 nucleotides are TGTGCCAGCAGCTCCGGGAGCCTAGCGGGAGGGACTAGCACAGATACGCAGTATTTT.

This clone was recorded a few times. The V call is TRBV7-8, the J call TRBJ2-3; 7 bases map to TRBD1. Per germline, CDR1 SGHVS and CDR2 FQNEAQ. This CDR3 spans 14 amino acids. V lost 5 bases and J lost 1; bases outside the gene matches: 3. CDR3: CASSVDRGTDTQYF. The CDR3 DNA reads as TGTGCCAGCAGCGTCGACAGGGGCACAGATACGCAGTATTTT.

The chain recombines TRBV28 with TRBJ2-5; D is unclear. CDR1 MDHEN and CDR2 SYDVKM come from the germline V gene. The CDR3 is made up of 13 amino acids. Trimming stripped 6 bases from V and 2 bases from J, with 10 bases between. The CDR3 sequence is CASSTTSQETQYF. CDR3 coding DNA: TGTGCCAGCAGCACAACATCACAAGAGACCCAGTACTTC.

The CDR3 DNA sequence: TGTGCCAGCAGTATCGTTAGCGGGGGGCTGTTTGAGCAGTTCTTC. Translation gives CASSIVSGGLFEQFF. J is TRBJ2-1 and V is TRBV27, with 10 bases aligning to TRBD2. The length of the CDR3 is 15 residues. Germline CDR1 MNHEY, CDR2 SMNVEV (reference sequence). Trimming took 5 bases from V and 9 from J; bases not matched to a gene: 10.

The rearrangement joins TRBV11-3 to TRBJ1-1, with D hard to call. The ends were cut back, 0 bases at V and 6 bases at J, with 8 bases in the middle. Germline values: CDR1 SGHNT, CDR2 YENEEA. The CDR3 covers 13 residues. CDR3 DNA: TGTGCCAGCAGCTTAGAGTTCCGGGCTGAAGCTTTCTTT. Translated: CASSLEFRAEAFF.

V and J are TRBV30 and TRBJ1-5; D gene unclear. V was pared by 2 bases and J by 2 bases, with 13 bases between. Germline loops: CDR1 GTSNPN, CDR2 SVGIG (reference sequence). The CDR3 length is 15 residues. In DNA form, the CDR3 reads TGTGCCTGGAGTCTCAGCAACCTTGGCAATCAGCCCCAGCATTTT. Its translation is CAWSLSNLGNQPQHF.

A word on this clone: Other DNA sequences in this specimen translate into the identical CDR3. The CDR3 coding sequence is TGTGCCAGCAGTTACTCGCTCGCAGCCCAAGAGACCCAGTACTTC. Its translation is CASSYSLAAQETQYF. V gene TRBV6-5 combines with J gene TRBJ2-5; no clear D gene. V dropped 0 bases and J dropped 1 base, with 9 bases sitting between them. Germline V lookup: CDR1 MNHEY, CDR2 SVGAGI. The CDR3 contains 15 residues.

The J gene is TRBJ1-1, the V gene TRBV20-1; perhaps TRBD1 as D (5 bases). V was trimmed by 4 bases and J by 8 bases, leaving 11 bases between them. The CDR3 sequence is 11 residues long. Per germline, CDR1 DFQATT and CDR2 SNEGSKA (reference sequence). The CDR3 region has the DNA TGCAGTGCTACAGCACGGGGGGAAGCTTTCTTT. Its protein product is CSATARGEAFF.

The CDR3 nucleotides read TGTGCCACCACAGAGACATCCTACAATGAGCAGTTCTTC. Translating it yields CATTETSYNEQFF. This rearrangement joins TRBV7-9 to TRBJ2-1; no reliable D call. Germline values: CDR1 SEHNR, CDR2 FQNEAQ (reference sequence). V lost 10 bases and J lost 1, with 11 bases in between. The CDR3 is 13 amino acids.

The genes are TRBV10-3 and TRBJ1-5; 8 bases fit TRBD1. V lost 5 bases and J lost 3; bases outside the gene matches: 6. Germline-derived CDR1 and CDR2 are ENHRY and SYGVKD. There are 15 residues in the CDR3. CDR3: CAISTGTGPNQPQHF. CDR3 nucleotides: TGTGCCATCAGTACCGGGACAGGACCCAATCAGCCCCAGCATTTT.

This clone was seen only a few times. This sequence joins TRBV28 and TRBJ2-7; D unclear. CDR1 MDHEN and CDR2 SYDVKM come from the germline V gene. The CDR3 is 11 amino acids. Trimming removed 6 bases at V and 7 bases at J, with 10 bases between. The CDR3 DNA sequence: TGTGCCAGCAGCCTTGCCCGAGAGCAGTACTTC. Translation: CASSLAREQYF.